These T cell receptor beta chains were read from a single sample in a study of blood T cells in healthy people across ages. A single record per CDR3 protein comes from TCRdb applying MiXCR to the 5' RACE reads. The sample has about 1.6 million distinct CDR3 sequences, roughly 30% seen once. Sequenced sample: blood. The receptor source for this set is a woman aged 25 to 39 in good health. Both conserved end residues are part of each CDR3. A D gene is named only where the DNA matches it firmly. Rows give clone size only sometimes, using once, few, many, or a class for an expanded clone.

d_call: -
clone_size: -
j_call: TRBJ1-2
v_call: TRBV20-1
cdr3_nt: TGCAGTGCTCATACCGGGACTCGTGGCTATGGCTACACCTTC
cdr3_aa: CSAHTGTRGYGYTF

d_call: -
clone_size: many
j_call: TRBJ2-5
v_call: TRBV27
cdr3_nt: TGTGCCAGCAGTCCCCAACACGGGCCCCAGTACTTC
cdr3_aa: CASSPQHGPQYF

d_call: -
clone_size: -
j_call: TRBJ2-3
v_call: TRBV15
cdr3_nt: TGTGCCACCAGCAGTGGAGATGCCACAGATACGCAGTATTTT
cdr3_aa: CATSSGDATDTQYF

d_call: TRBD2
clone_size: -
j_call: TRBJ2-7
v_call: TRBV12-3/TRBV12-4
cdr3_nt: TGTGCCAGCAGTCCCGAGACTAGCTCGTACGAGCAGTACTTC
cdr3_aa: CASSPETSSYEQYF

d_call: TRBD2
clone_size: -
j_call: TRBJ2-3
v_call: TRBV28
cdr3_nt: TGTGCCAGCCAAAGCGGGAGTGGAGATACGCAGTATTTT
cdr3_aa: CASQSGSGDTQYF

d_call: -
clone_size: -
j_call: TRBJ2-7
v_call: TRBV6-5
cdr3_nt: TGTGCCAGCAGTTACCGGCAGGACTACTACGAGCAGTACTTC
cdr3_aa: CASSYRQDYYEQYF

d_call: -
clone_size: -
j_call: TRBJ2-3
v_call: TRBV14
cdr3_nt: TGTGCCAGCAGCCCTGATTGGGGGAGTGGAGATACGCAGTATTTT
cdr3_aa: CASSPDWGSGDTQYF

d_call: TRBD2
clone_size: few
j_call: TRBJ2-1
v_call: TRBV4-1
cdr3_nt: TGCGCCAGCAGCCAAGATGAAGCGGGGGCTTTCAGCTCCTACAATGAGCAGTTCTTC
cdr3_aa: CASSQDEAGAFSSYNEQFF

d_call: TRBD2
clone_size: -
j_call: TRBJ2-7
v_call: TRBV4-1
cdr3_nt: TGCGCCAGCAGCCAAGAACCTAGCGGGAAAACCTACGAGCAGTACTTC
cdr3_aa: CASSQEPSGKTYEQYF

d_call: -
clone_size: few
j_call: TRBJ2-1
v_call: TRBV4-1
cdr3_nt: TGCGCCAGCAGCCATCCCGGGGCGGATGAGCAGTTCTTC
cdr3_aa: CASSHPGADEQFF

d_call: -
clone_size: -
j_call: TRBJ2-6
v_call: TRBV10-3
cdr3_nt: TGTGCCATCAGTGCAGGGGCTCCTGGGGCCAACGTCCTGACTTTC
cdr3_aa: CAISAGAPGANVLTF

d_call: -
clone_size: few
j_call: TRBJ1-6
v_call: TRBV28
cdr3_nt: TGTGCCAGCAGCCACCGTACAGGGAACAATTCACCCCTCCACTTT
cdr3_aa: CASSHRTGNNSPLHF

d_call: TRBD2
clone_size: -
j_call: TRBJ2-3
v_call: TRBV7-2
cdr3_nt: TGTGTCAGCAGCCGTCTAGCGGGGGGGCAACATAGCACAGATACGCAGTATTTT
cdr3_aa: CVSSRLAGGQHSTDTQYF

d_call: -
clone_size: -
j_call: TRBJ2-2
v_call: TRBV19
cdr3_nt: TGTGCCAGTAGACAGGGAAACACCGGGGAGCTGTTTTTT
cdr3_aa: CASRQGNTGELFF

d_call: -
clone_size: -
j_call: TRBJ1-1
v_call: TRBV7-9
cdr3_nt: TGTGCCACCAACGCGGGGCGCGGGGTGAACACTGAAGCTTTCTTT
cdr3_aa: CATNAGRGVNTEAFF

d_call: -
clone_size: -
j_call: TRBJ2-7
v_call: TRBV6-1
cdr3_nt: TGTGCCAGCAGTGAATCAACAGTCTACGAGCAGTACTTC
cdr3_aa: CASSESTVYEQYF

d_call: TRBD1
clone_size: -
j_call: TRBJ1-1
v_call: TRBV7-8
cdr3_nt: TGTGCCAGCAGCCTATGGGGACCCAGGGGGCTGAACACTGAAGCTTTCTTT
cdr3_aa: CASSLWGPRGLNTEAFF

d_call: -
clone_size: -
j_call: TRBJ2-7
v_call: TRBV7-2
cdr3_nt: TGTGCCAGCAGCTTATTCGGCCAGCGGGTAACCTCCTACGAGCAGTACTTC
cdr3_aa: CASSLFGQRVTSYEQYF

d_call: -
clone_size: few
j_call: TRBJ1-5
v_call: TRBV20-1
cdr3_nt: TGCAGTGCTTCCTCAGGCCGGGACGGGGGTTACAATCAGCCCCAGCATTTT
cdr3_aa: CSASSGRDGGYNQPQHF

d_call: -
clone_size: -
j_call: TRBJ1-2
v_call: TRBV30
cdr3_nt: TGTGCCTGGAGTAGACAGATCGACTATGGCTACACCTTC
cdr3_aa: CAWSRQIDYGYTF

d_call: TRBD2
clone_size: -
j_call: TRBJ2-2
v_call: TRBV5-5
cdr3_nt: TGTGCCAGCAGCCTTCTACTAGCGGAGAACACCGGGGAGCTGTTTTTT
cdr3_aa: CASSLLLAENTGELFF

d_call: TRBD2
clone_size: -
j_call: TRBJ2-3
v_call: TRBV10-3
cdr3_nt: TGTGCCATCAGTGAGCCTTCTTTGTTCGGGAGGGCCAGGGATACGCAGTATTTT
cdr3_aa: CAISEPSLFGRARDTQYF

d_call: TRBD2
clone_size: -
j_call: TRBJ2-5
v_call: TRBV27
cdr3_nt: TGTGCCAGCAGTCCCGTTGGGGGGAGGGTAGAGACCCAGTACTTC
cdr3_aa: CASSPVGGRVETQYF

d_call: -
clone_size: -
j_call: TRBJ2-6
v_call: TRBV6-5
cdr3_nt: TGTGCCAGCACTACACAGGGATCGGGGGCCAACGTCCGGACTTTC
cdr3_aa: CASTTQGSGANVRTF

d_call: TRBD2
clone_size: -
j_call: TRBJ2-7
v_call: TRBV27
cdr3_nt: TGTGCCAGCAGTTTTGTTAGCGGGTCTCTCTACGAGCAGTACTTC
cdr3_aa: CASSFVSGSLYEQYF

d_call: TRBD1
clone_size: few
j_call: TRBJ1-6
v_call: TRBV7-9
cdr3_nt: TGTGCCAGCAGCTTAGACGGACAGGATTCACCCCTCCACTTT
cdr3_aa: CASSLDGQDSPLHF

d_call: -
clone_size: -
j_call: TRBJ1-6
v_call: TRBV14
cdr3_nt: TGTGCCAGCAGCCAAACGGGCTCACCCCTCCACTTT
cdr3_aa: CASSQTGSPLHF

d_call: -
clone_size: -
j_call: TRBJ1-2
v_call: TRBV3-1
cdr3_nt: TGTGCCAGCAGCCAAGCGGCGGTCCGGACCCGGGATGACTACACCTTC
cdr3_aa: CASSQAAVRTRDDYTF

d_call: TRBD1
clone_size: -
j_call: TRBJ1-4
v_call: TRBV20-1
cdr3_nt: TGCAGTGCTGAAGACCGGGACAGCGACTCTAATGCAGAACTGTTTTTT
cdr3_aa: CSAEDRDSDSNAELFF

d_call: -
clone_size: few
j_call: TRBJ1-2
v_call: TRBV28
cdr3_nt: TGTGCCAGCCGTCGGAAGGGCAGACCCAGCTATGGCTACACCTTC
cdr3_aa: CASRRKGRPSYGYTF

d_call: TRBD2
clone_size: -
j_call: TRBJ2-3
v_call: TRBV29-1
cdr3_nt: TGCAGCGCCGAGGGGTCAAGCGGGAGGGGAACCACAGATATGCAGTATTTT
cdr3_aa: CSAEGSSGRGTTDMQYF

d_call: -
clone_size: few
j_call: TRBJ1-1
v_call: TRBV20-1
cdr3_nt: TGCAGTGCTAGAGACAGGGTCAATGCGAACACTGAAGCTTTCTTT
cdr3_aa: CSARDRVNANTEAFF

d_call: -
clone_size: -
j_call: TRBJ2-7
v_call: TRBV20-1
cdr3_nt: TGCAGTGCTAGAGATTCCCAGCGTGCCTTTGGGGAGCAGTACTTC
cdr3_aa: CSARDSQRAFGEQYF

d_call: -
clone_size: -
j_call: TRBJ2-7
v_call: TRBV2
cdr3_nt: TGTGCCAGCAGTGGCAGTCGCCACGAGCAGTACTTC
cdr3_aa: CASSGSRHEQYF

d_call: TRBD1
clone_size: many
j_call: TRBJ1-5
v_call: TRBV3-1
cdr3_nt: TGTGCCAGCAGCAACAATGACAGGGCTCCTCAGCCCCAGCATTTT
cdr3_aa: CASSNNDRAPQPQHF

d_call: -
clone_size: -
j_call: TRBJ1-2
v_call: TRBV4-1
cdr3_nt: TGCGCCAGCGGGACCCCGGGACAAACATCTAACTATGGCTACACCTTC
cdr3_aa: CASGTPGQTSNYGYTF

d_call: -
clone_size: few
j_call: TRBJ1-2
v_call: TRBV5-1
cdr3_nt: TGCGCCAGCAGCTTGTCAGGGTACTACACCTTC
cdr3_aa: CASSLSGYYTF

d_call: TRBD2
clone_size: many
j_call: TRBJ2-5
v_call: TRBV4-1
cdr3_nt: TGCGCCAGCAGCCAAGTATTTAGCGGGACCGGGGGGGGGGAGACCCAGTACTTC
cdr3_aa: CASSQVFSGTGGGETQYF

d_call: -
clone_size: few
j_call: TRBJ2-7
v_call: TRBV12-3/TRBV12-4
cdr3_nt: TGTGCCAGCAGTTTAGTAACACAAGGAGTCAACGAGCAGTACTTC
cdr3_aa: CASSLVTQGVNEQYF